The present entry profiles one T cell receptor (beta chain) with its context. Its matching antigen is unknown. Time point specified: blood from clinic visit 5 months post-surgery; TSC patient then seizure free. Trimming cost V 4 bases and J 1 base, with 11 bases left between them. Germline-derived CDR1 and CDR2 are LNHDA and SQIVND (reference sequence). CDR3 length: 15 residues. This sample was included in a study of brain T cells in children with intractable seizures. Method: immunoSEQ multiplex PCR; TCRdb's copy keeps in-frame clones and lacks some. The sample shows about 320,000 clones, over 85% of them seen only once. Study observations and caveats: Only CDR3 sequence similarity suggested viral specificity, without known HCMV serostatus.

The sequenced sample was peripheral blood, obtained approximately 5 months after surgery. This TCR was recovered from a boy younger than two with tuberous sclerosis and intractable seizures. The V gene is TRBV19, the J gene TRBJ1-5; TRBD1 is a possible D gene (6 bases). This CDR3 reads CASSKPDRSNQPQHF. The DNA of the CDR3 is TGTGCCAGTAGTAAGCCCGACAGGAGCAATCAGCCCCAGCATTTT.